Listed below are T cell receptor beta chains from one sample, sequenced in a study of T cells in Graves' hyperthyroidism and ophthalmopathy. TCRdb called the multiplex PCR reads again in MiXCR, with one record for every CDR3 protein. The table has 250,000 or so distinct CDR3 sequences, 13% to 15% seen once. Sequenced material: blood. These receptors were taken from a woman in her 40s with Graves' hyperthyroidism that later progressed to Graves' ophthalmopathy. Each CDR3 is given with its conserved first and last residue. D genes are given only for firm matches. Part of the rows lack a size; the others show once, few, many or a class for expanded clones.

j_call d_call clone_size v_call cdr3_nt cdr3_aa
TRBJ2-7 - many TRBV5-1 TGCGCCAGCAGCTTGTTAAGTCAGGAATTCTACGAGCAGTACTTC CASSLLSQEFYEQYF
TRBJ2-3 - many TRBV15 TGTGCCACCAGCAGAGATATTGGGTTAGATACGCAGTATTTT CATSRDIGLDTQYF
TRBJ1-3 - many TRBV28 TGTGCCAGCGCCCTAAATCCCTCGGGACGGATATACTCTGGAAACACCATATATTTT CASALNPSGRIYSGNTIYF
TRBJ2-1 TRBD2 - TRBV9 TGTGCCAGCGGCTCCCTGACTAGCGGGAACTCCTACAATGAGCAGTTCTTC CASGSLTSGNSYNEQFF
TRBJ1-1 TRBD1 - TRBV2 TGTGCCATTCCAGGACAGGAATCCAGGTATATGAACACTAAAGCTTTCTTT CAIPGQESRYMNTKAFF
TRBJ2-2 - few TRBV28 TGTGCCAGCAGTCCCTCCCGGGACTTTACCGGGGAGCTGTTTTTT CASSPSRDFTGELFF
TRBJ2-2 - many TRBV2 TGTGCCAGCAGTGATTTCTGGGACAAGAACACCGGGGAGCTGTTTTTT CASSDFWDKNTGELFF
TRBJ2-3 - many TRBV29-1 TGCAGCGTTATCGGGAGCACAGATACGCAGTATTTT CSVIGSTDTQYF
TRBJ2-7 - - TRBV6-1 TGTGCCAGCACCGGTCGAGGGGCAGGGGCTTACGAGCAGTACTTC CASTGRGAGAYEQYF
TRBJ2-3 - many TRBV5-1 TGCGCCAGCAGCTTGGTCCAGGGCCGAGCAGATACGCAGTATTTT CASSLVQGRADTQYF
TRBJ2-1 TRBD2 - TRBV18 TGTGCCAGCTCACCTTTGGGACTAGCGGGTTCCAGCTCCTACAATGAGCAGTTCTTC CASSPLGLAGSSSYNEQFF
TRBJ1-3 - few TRBV6-5 TGTGCCAGCAGTTACTCGAGTGCAGCGGGCTCTGGAAACACCATATATTTT CASSYSSAAGSGNTIYF
TRBJ2-7 TRBD1 many TRBV29-1 TGCAGCGTTTCCCGGGACAGGGGTTACGAGCAGTACTTC CSVSRDRGYEQYF
TRBJ2-3 - many TRBV15 TGTGCCACCAGCAGAAAGCCAAACGAGGATACGCAGTATTTT CATSRKPNEDTQYF
TRBJ2-7 - - TRBV30 TGTGCCTGGAAGACAGGACAAACCTCCTACGAGCAGTACTTC CAWKTGQTSYEQYF
TRBJ1-6 TRBD1 many TRBV6-6 TGTGCCAGCAGTTACCCCGCGGACAGGGAGCCTAATTCACCCCTCCACTTT CASSYPADREPNSPLHF
TRBJ2-3 TRBD1 many TRBV4-1 TGCGCCAGCAGCCTCGGGACAGGGTTCACAGATACGCAGTATTTT CASSLGTGFTDTQYF
TRBJ1-3 - many TRBV28 TGTGCCAGCAGTTTATTGGGTTCTGGAAACACCATATATTTT CASSLLGSGNTIYF
TRBJ1-6 TRBD1 many TRBV30 TGTGCCTGGAGGCCGGGACAGGGGGCTACACCCCTCCACTTT CAWRPGQGATPLHF
TRBJ2-7 TRBD2 few TRBV6-5 TGTGCCAGCAGTTACGGCAGGCGGGGGTTAATGTACGAGCAGTACTTC CASSYGRRGLMYEQYF
TRBJ2-7 - many TRBV28 TGTGCCAGTTGGTCGCGTCTCTACGAGCAGTACTTC CASWSRLYEQYF
TRBJ2-1 TRBD2 many TRBV27 TGTGCCAGCAGTTTAGCCGCGACTAGCGGGAGATTCTACAATGAGCAGTTCTTC CASSLAATSGRFYNEQFF
TRBJ1-1 TRBD1 many TRBV3-1 TGTGCCAGCAGTTTTCCCGGGACAGGGTTGACTTTCTTT CASSFPGTGLTFF
TRBJ2-1 TRBD2 - TRBV9 TGTGCCAGCGCCTCAGCACTAGCGTACAATGAGCAGTTCTTC CASASALAYNEQFF
TRBJ2-5 - many TRBV18 TGTGCCAGCTCACCACCTATGGCAGGGCTACTAGAGACCCAGTACTTC CASSPPMAGLLETQYF
TRBJ2-1 - many TRBV6-1 TGTGGGGTTACGGAGCGCTCCTACAATGAGCAGTTCTTC CGVTERSYNEQFF
TRBJ2-5 - many TRBV25-1 TGTGCCAGCAGTGGCGGAGGGTGGCTTGGGGAGACCCAGTACTTC CASSGGGWLGETQYF
TRBJ1-5 - - TRBV28 TGTGCCAGCAGTGGCAGACAGATCAATCAGCCCCAGCATTTT CASSGRQINQPQHF
TRBJ2-5 TRBD1 many TRBV16 TGTGCCAGCAGCCAGCCAACGTACTCACAGGGGGAGACCCAGTACTTC CASSQPTYSQGETQYF
TRBJ1-5 TRBD1 - TRBV3-1 TGTGCCAGCAGCCAAGGTTTGACAGGGAATCGGCCCCAGCATTTT CASSQGLTGNRPQHF
TRBJ2-7 - - TRBV6-1 TGTGCCAGCAGTCTAATCCCCACGGGCTTCGACGAGCAGTACTTC CASSLIPTGFDEQYF
TRBJ1-3 TRBD1 few TRBV5-1 TGCGCCAGCAGCGAAGGGACAGCCTTCTCTGGAAACACCATATATTTT CASSEGTAFSGNTIYF
TRBJ2-7 TRBD1 many TRBV6-2/TRBV6-3 TGTGCCAGCAGTTATGTGAGGACAGGGGGCTACGAGCAGTACTTC CASSYVRTGGYEQYF
TRBJ2-7 - many TRBV6-2/TRBV6-3 TGTGCCAGCGTACCGGGATCTCTCTACGAGCAGTACTTC CASVPGSLYEQYF
TRBJ2-1 TRBD2 many TRBV28 TGTGCCAGCAGATCGGGACTAGCGGGGTACAATGAGCAGTTCTTC CASRSGLAGYNEQFF
TRBJ2-3 - many TRBV13 TGTGCCAGCAGACGACTAGAGACAGATACGCAGTATTTT CASRRLETDTQYF